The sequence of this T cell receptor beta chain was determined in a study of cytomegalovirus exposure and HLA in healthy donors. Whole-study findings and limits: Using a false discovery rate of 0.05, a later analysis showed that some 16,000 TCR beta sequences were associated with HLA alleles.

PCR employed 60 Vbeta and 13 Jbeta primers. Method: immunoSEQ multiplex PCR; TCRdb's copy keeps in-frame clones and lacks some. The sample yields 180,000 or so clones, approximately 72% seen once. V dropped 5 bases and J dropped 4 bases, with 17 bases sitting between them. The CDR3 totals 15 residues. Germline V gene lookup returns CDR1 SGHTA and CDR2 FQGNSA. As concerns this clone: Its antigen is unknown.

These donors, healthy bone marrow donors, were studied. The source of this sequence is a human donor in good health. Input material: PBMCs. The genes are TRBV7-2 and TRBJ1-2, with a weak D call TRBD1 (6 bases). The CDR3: CASSTYRVAGYGYTF. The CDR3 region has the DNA TGTGCCAGCAGCACGTACAGGGTAGCCGGCTATGGCTACACCTTC.